This is a list of T cell receptor beta chains from one sample in a study of regulatory T cells in long-lasting Graves disease. One entry per CDR3 protein, called by TCRdb with MiXCR from the multiplex PCR reads. The sample holds approximately 400,000 distinct CDR3 sequences, roughly 15% seen once. The sample also formed part of further work on T cells in Graves' hyperthyroidism and ophthalmopathy.

This sample comprised peripheral blood mononuclear cells (PBMCs), obtained at new diagnosis, from a patient treated with antithyroid drugs. The receptors shown here come from a middle-aged woman with Graves disease. CDR3s include the opening cysteine and the closing phenylalanine or tryptophan. D genes are given only for firm matches. A row's size may be missing; if present it is once, few, many or a size class.

DNA: TGTGCCAGCAGTCTACTAGTTGGGGAGGGTGGGGGGCAGTACTTC; CDR3: CASSLLVGEGGGQYF; V: TRBV12-3/TRBV12-4; size: many; D: TRBD2; length: 15; J: TRBJ2-7
DNA: TGTGCCAGCTCATTTCCGGATCAGCCCCAGCATTTT; CDR3: CASSFPDQPQHF; V: TRBV18; size: many; D: NA; length: 12; J: TRBJ1-5
DNA: TGTGCCAGCAGCTCGTCCCTCAGAGATACGCAGTATTTT; CDR3: CASSSSLRDTQYF; V: TRBV7-8; size: many; D: NA; length: 13; J: TRBJ2-3
DNA: TGTGCCAGCAGTCCTGTAGAGACCCAGTACTTC; CDR3: CASSPVETQYF; V: TRBV7-8; size: many; D: NA; length: 11; J: TRBJ2-5
DNA: TGTGCCAGCACCCGGGGAGTAGCCAAAAACATTCAGTACTTC; CDR3: CASTRGVAKNIQYF; V: TRBV7-2; size: NA; D: NA; length: 14; J: TRBJ2-4
DNA: TGTGCCAGCAGCATCGTGGAGGAAACTGAAGCTTTCTTT; CDR3: CASSIVEETEAFF; V: TRBV5-4; size: few; D: NA; length: 13; J: TRBJ1-1
DNA: TGTGCCACCAGCAGAGATCGTATAACAGTTTTTTCCATAAACACCGGGGAGCTGTTTTTT; CDR3: CATSRDRITVFSINTGELFF; V: TRBV15; size: NA; D: NA; length: 20; J: TRBJ2-2
DNA: TGCAGCGTTGTTGGAGGGAACACCATATATTTT; CDR3: CSVVGGNTIYF; V: TRBV29-1; size: few; D: NA; length: 11; J: TRBJ1-3
DNA: TGTGCCAGCAGTGAAGATCCAGGGAGCTCCTACGAGCAGTACTTC; CDR3: CASSEDPGSSYEQYF; V: TRBV6-1; size: many; D: NA; length: 15; J: TRBJ2-7
DNA: TGTGCCAGCAGACCCTGGGACAGGGGGAATTCACCCCTCCACTTT; CDR3: CASRPWDRGNSPLHF; V: TRBV3-1; size: many; D: TRBD1; length: 15; J: TRBJ1-6
DNA: TGTGCCAGCAGTACCTCAGGCTATCAGCCCCAGCATTTT; CDR3: CASSTSGYQPQHF; V: TRBV6-2/TRBV6-3; size: NA; D: NA; length: 13; J: TRBJ1-5
DNA: TGTGCCAGCAGCCAAGAGGGAGCCGGGGAGCTGTTTTTT; CDR3: CASSQEGAGELFF; V: TRBV3-1; size: many; D: NA; length: 13; J: TRBJ2-2
DNA: TGCAGCGTTGAAGAGGGGGATGCGAGTACGGAGCAGTACTTC; CDR3: CSVEEGDASTEQYF; V: TRBV29-1; size: NA; D: NA; length: 14; J: TRBJ2-7
DNA: TGTGCCAGCAGCCAAGAGGGGACAGTTTACAATGAGCAGTTCTTC; CDR3: CASSQEGTVYNEQFF; V: TRBV3-1; size: many; D: TRBD1; length: 15; J: TRBJ2-1
DNA: TGTGCCAGCAGTTTTTCGGGTTGGGGGACCAACGACAACAATGAGCAGTTCTTC; CDR3: CASSFSGWGTNDNNEQFF; V: TRBV27; size: many; D: NA; length: 18; J: TRBJ2-1
DNA: TGTGCCAGCAGGGGGACTAGCGGGAGAATCGAGACCCAGTACTTC; CDR3: CASRGTSGRIETQYF; V: TRBV2; size: NA; D: TRBD2; length: 15; J: TRBJ2-5
DNA: TGTGCCAGCAGCGTAGCGGAGGGCCTCTACAATGAGCAGTTCTTC; CDR3: CASSVAEGLYNEQFF; V: TRBV9; size: many; D: NA; length: 15; J: TRBJ2-1
DNA: TGTGCCAGCAAACAGGGACTAAACACCGGGGAGCTGTTTTTT; CDR3: CASKQGLNTGELFF; V: TRBV19; size: NA; D: NA; length: 14; J: TRBJ2-2
DNA: TGTGCTAGTGGTTTGGTAAGTGGGTCTATCCGCAATGAGCAGTTCTTC; CDR3: CASGLVSGSIRNEQFF; V: TRBV12-5; size: many; D: NA; length: 16; J: TRBJ2-1
DNA: TGTGCCAGCCTGCCGGCCAAATGGGGAGAGACCCAGTACTTC; CDR3: CASLPAKWGETQYF; V: TRBV6-1; size: many; D: NA; length: 14; J: TRBJ2-5
DNA: TGTGCCAGCAGCTCCGTTGGGGGCCGCGGGGCTAGCTCCTACAATGAGCAGTTCTTC; CDR3: CASSSVGGRGASSYNEQFF; V: TRBV7-3; size: many; D: NA; length: 19; J: TRBJ2-1
DNA: TGTGCCAGCAGCTTAGTACCGCGGGGGGATGAGCAGTTCTTC; CDR3: CASSLVPRGDEQFF; V: TRBV11-2; size: many; D: TRBD2; length: 14; J: TRBJ2-1
DNA: TGTGCCAGCAGCTTAGCAACTAGCGGAACTCACAATGAGCAGTTCTTC; CDR3: CASSLATSGTHNEQFF; V: TRBV7-9; size: few; D: TRBD2; length: 16; J: TRBJ2-1
DNA: TGTGCCAGCAGCCCCCGGACAGGGTCTAACTATGGCTACACCTTC; CDR3: CASSPRTGSNYGYTF; V: TRBV7-9; size: NA; D: TRBD1; length: 15; J: TRBJ1-2
DNA: TGTGCCTGGACGGTTGGCGGGGCCGACACAGATACGCAGTATTTT; CDR3: CAWTVGGADTDTQYF; V: TRBV30; size: many; D: NA; length: 15; J: TRBJ2-3
DNA: TGTGCCAGCAGCCATGGACTAGCGGGAGGAACTGAGCAGTTCTTC; CDR3: CASSHGLAGGTEQFF; V: TRBV3-1; size: many; D: TRBD2; length: 15; J: TRBJ2-1